Sequencing of this T cell receptor beta chain was carried out in a study of T cells in Graves' hyperthyroidism and ophthalmopathy. Regarding the study as a whole: Prediction of ophthalmopathy progression came a median roughly 6.6 months pre-onset. Blood also showed most of the thyroid clonotypes that were expanded above 0.001.

The CDR3 covers 15 residues. Germline V gives CDR1 MDHEN, CDR2 SYDVKM. V dropped 6 bases and J dropped 3; count of bases not matched to a gene: 9. This clonotype was seen many times. Its target is unknown. RNA transcripts provided the source from which TCR beta CDR3 regions were amplified. The TCR CDR3 was amplified in a first-round RT-PCR using the HTBI primer set. TCRdb passed the multiplex PCR reads through MiXCR, listing each CDR3 protein once. The table shows some 700,000 distinct CDR3 sequences, with approximately 15% occurring only once. Uncontrolled infection, other autoimmune disease, pregnancy or lactation excluded patients. The PBMCs were sourced from fresh peripheral blood (10 ml).

Sequenced sample: blood. The TCR originated in a man aged 50-60 years with Graves' hyperthyroidism. This chain uses TRBV28 with TRBJ2-7; TRBD1 agrees at 9 bases. The CDR3: CASSSSTGGIYEQYF. The CDR3 DNA reads TGTGCCAGCAGCTCCTCGACAGGGGGGATCTACGAGCAGTACTTC.